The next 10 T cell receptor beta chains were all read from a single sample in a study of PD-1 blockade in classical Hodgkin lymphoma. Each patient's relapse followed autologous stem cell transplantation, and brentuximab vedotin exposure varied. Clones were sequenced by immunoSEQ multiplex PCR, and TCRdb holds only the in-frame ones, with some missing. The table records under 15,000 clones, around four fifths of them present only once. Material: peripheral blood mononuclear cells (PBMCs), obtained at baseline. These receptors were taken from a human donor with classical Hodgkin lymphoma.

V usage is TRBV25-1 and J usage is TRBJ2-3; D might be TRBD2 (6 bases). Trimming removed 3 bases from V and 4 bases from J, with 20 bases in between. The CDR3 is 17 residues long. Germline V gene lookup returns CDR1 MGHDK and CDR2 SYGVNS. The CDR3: CASSEDKAWGVADTQYF. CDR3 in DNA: TGTGCCAGCAGTGAGGATAAGGCGTGGGGGGTAGCAGATACGCAGTATTTT.

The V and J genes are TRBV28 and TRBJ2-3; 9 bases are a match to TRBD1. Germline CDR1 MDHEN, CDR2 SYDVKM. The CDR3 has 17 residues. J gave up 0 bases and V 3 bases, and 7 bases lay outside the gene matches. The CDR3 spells CASSLITGGRSTDTQYF. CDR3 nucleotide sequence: TGTGCCAGCAGTTTGATTACAGGGGGCCGCAGCACAGATACGCAGTATTTT.

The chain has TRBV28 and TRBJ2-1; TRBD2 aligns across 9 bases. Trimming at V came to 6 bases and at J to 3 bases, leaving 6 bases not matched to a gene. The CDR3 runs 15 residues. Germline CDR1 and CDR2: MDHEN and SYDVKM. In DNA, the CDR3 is TGTGCCAGCAGCCGCGGGGGGGCCGACTACAATGAGCAGTTCTTC. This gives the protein CASSRGGADYNEQFF.

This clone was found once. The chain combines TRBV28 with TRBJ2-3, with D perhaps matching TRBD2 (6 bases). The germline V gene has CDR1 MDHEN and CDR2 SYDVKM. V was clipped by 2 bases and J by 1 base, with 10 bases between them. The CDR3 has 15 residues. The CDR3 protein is CASSLTGTGTDTQYF. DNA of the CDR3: TGTGCCAGCAGTTTAACCGGGACTGGCACAGATACGCAGTATTTT.

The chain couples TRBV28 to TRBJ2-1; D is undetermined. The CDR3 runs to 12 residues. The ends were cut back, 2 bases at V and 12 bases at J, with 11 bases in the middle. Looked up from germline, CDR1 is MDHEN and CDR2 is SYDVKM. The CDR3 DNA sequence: TGTGCCAGCAGTTTAAAGGGCCACCCGCAGTTCTTC. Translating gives CASSLKGHPQFF.

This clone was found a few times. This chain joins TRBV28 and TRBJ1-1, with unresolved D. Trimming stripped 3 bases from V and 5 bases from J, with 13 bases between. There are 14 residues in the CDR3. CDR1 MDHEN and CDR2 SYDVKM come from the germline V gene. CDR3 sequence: CASSFNLGRTEAFF. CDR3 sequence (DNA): TGTGCCAGCAGTTTTAACCTTGGGAGAACTGAAGCTTTCTTT.

The CDR3 DNA reads TGTGCCAGCAGTGAAGCGCGTATTTCCTCCGGCTACACCTTC. Protein product: CASSEARISSGYTF. The chain recombines TRBV2 with TRBJ1-2, with D hard to call. This CDR3 has 14 amino acids. Germline lookup yields CDR1 SNHLY and CDR2 FYNNEI. V lost 0 bases and J lost 8, with 13 bases in between.

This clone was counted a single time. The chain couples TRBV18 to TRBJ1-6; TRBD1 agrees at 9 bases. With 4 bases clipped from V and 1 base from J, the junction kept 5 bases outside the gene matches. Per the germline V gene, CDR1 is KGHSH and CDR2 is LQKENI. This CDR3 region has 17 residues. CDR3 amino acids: CASSLTGGSSYNSPLHF. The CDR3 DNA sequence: TGTGCCAGCTCACTGACAGGGGGAAGTTCCTATAATTCACCCCTCCACTTT.

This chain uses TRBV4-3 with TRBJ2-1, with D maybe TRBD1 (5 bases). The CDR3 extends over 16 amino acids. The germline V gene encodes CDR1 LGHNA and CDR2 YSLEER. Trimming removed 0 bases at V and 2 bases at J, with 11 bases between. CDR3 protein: CASSQDRRVPYNEQFF. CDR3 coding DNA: TGCGCCAGCAGCCAAGATCGCAGGGTACCCTACAATGAGCAGTTCTTC.

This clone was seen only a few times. CDR3 bases: TGTGCCAGCAGTTTTCTAGCGGGGGGGCTAGCCGGGGAGCTGTTTTTT. Translation: CASSFLAGGLAGELFF. V is TRBV27 and J is TRBJ2-2, with 12 bases identical to TRBD2. This CDR3 is 16 amino acids long. CDR1 and CDR2 from the germline V gene are MNHEY and SMNVEV (reference sequence). J lost 6 bases, V lost 3 bases, and 5 bases had no gene match.